This T cell receptor (beta chain) is from a study of vaccination and CD4 T cells after COVID-19. The Oncomine TCR Beta short-read assay was what sequenced the DNA obtained from cultured CD4+ T cells. In TCRdb, the PCR reads were re-called with MiXCR into one record per CDR3 protein. The sample has approximately 10,000 distinct CDR3 sequences, less than 65% seen once; the top ten hold about a sixth. To note about this clonotype: The antigen is unknown.

As for treatment: roughly nine-day PBMC culture with coronavirus spike peptide pools or control peptides (ViraFEST assay). Per-well cultures of two million PBMCs received around 10 IU/ml IL-2 and 7.5 to 10 ug/ml peptide pools. The source is a human donor who had recovered from COVID-19. The material sequenced was CD4+ T cells from blood, cultured in vitro.

The CDR3 region is CASSADRGPPKPQHF. In nucleotides, the CDR3 is TGCGCCAGCAGTGCCGATAGGGGGCCCCCAAAGCCCCAGCATTTT. The genes are TRBV10-1 and TRBJ1-5; 7 nucleotides match TRBD1. Per germline, CDR1 WNHNN and CDR2 SYGVQD (reference sequence). V trimming: 4 bases; J trimming: 8 bases; junction bases outside the gene matches: 11. The CDR3 extends over 15 amino acids.